Following are 24 T cell receptor beta chains from one sample sequenced in a study of technical replicates of blood from a handful of donors. Profiling relied on immunoSEQ multiplex PCR, and the TCRdb table lists in-frame clones only, not all of them. The sample holds about 50,000 clones, 90% to 95% seen once. The specimen sequenced was PBMCs. The receptors here all came from a human donor in good health. Some clones in this sample may be carry-over from other donors' samples.

V gene TRBV4-2 combines with J gene TRBJ2-5; D perhaps matches TRBD2 (5 bases). Trimming pared 1 base from V and 7 bases from J, leaving 13 bases between. In germline, CDR1 is LGHNA, CDR2 YNFKEQ. The CDR3 loop spans 14 amino acids. CDR3 DNA: TGTGCCAGCAGCCAAGGAGTTAGCGAACCGACCCAGTACTTC. Encoded protein: CASSQGVSEPTQYF.

The V gene is TRBV4-3, the J gene TRBJ1-2; TRBD1 agrees at 11 bases. V trimming: 4 bases; J trimming: 7 bases; junction bases outside the gene matches: 5. Germline V gene data show CDR1 as LGHNA and CDR2 as YSLEER. This CDR3 comprises 14 residues. CDR3 in amino acids: CASSPRTGGSGYTF. In DNA form, the CDR3 reads TGCGCCAGCAGCCCCAGGACAGGGGGCTCTGGCTACACCTTC.

The chain couples TRBV7-3 to TRBJ2-2, with TRBD1 identical over 9 bases. Germline V gene sequence: CDR1 SGHTA, CDR2 FQGTGA. J was trimmed by 5 bases and V by 3 bases; bases with no gene match: 13. The CDR3 spans 18 residues. The CDR3 nucleotides read TGTGCCAGCAGCTTGCCCAGGGCCGGGACAGGGAATACCGGGGAGCTGTTTTTT. This gives the protein CASSLPRAGTGNTGELFF.

V usage is TRBV9 and J usage is TRBJ2-7; weak D call: TRBD1 (7 bases). V lost 4 bases, J lost 1 base, and 15 bases lay in between. The CDR3 extends over 15 amino acids. The germline V gene has CDR1 SGDLS and CDR2 YYNGEE. CDR3 protein: CASSPGGQTSYEQYF. The CDR3 DNA reads TGTGCCAGCAGCCCCGGGGGACAGACTTCCTACGAGCAGTACTTC.

This clone was seen a single time. V and J are TRBV11-2 and TRBJ2-3; TRBD2 matches 9 bases. CDR1 is SGHAT, CDR2 FQNNGV, per germline. V trimming: 4 bases; J trimming: 1 base; junction bases outside the gene matches: 12. The CDR3 contains 18 residues. The DNA of the CDR3 is TGTGCCAGCAGCTCCCGATCTCTAGCGGGGTCGCGCACAGATACGCAGTATTTT. Its translation: CASSSRSLAGSRTDTQYF.

In its sample, this clone was seen once. The chain links TRBV11-3 to TRBJ2-3; TRBD2 aligns across 11 bases. This CDR3 comprises 18 residues. Losses at the gene ends were 1 base for V and 5 bases for J; bases not matched to a gene: 11. Per the germline V gene, CDR1 is SGHNT and CDR2 is YENEEA. The CDR3 coding sequence is TGTGCCAGCAGCTTAGCCTCCCTACTAGCGGGAGCTGTAGATACGCAGTATTTT. This sequence encodes CASSLASLLAGAVDTQYF. Based on the CDR3 plus reference TRBV11-3 and TRBJ2-3, the full variable domain is EAGVVQSPRYKIIEKKQPVAFWCNPISGHNTLYWYLQNLGQGPELLIRYENEEAVDDSQLPKDRFSAERLKGVDSTLKIQPAELGDSAVYLCASSLASLLAGAVDTQYFGPGTRLTVL.

The genes are TRBV2 and TRBJ2-1; a possible D gene is TRBD1 (6 bases). Germline V gene data show CDR1 as SNHLY and CDR2 as FYNNEI. The CDR3 loop spans 14 amino acids. V lost 8 bases and J 2 bases, leaving 13 bases between the germline ends. The CDR3 sequence: CASLDRTAYNEQFF. CDR3 DNA sequence: TGTGCCAGCTTAGACAGGACCGCCTACAATGAGCAGTTCTTC.

The chain has TRBV15 and TRBJ2-7; possibly TRBD2 for D (5 bases). The CDR3 runs to 19 residues. The germline V gene has CDR1 LNHNV and CDR2 YYDKDF (reference sequence). Between the trimmed V and J ends, which lost 5 bases and 2 bases, there was a span of 28 bases. CDR3: CATSARTRLFPILTYEQYF. CDR3 nucleotides: TGTGCCACCAGCGCCCGGACTCGTCTATTTCCGATCCTTACCTACGAGCAGTACTTC.

The V call is TRBV10-3, the J call TRBJ1-1; TRBD1 matches at 10 bases. Germline lookup yields CDR1 ENHRY and CDR2 SYGVKD. The CDR3 totals 13 residues. V lost 9 bases, J lost 5 bases, and 6 bases stayed unmatched. The DNA of the CDR3 is TGTGCCATTGACAGGGGGCAAGGGACTGAAGCTTTCTTT. This sequence encodes CAIDRGQGTEAFF.

This clone was seen a single time. The V call is TRBV7-8, the J call TRBJ1-3; 12 nucleotides align to TRBD1. The CDR3 covers 19 residues. The germline V gene has CDR1 SGHVS and CDR2 FQNEAQ. Unmatched junction bases numbered 12, after V lost 5 bases and J lost 1 base. The CDR3 is CASSTLLKGQGASGNTIYF. CDR3 in DNA: TGTGCCAGCAGCACCCTCCTAAAGGGACAGGGGGCTTCTGGAAACACCATATATTTT. The full variable domain, with the rest looked up from reference TRBV7-8 and TRBJ1-3, is GAGVSQSPRYKVAKRGQDVALRCDPISGHVSLFWYQQALGQGPEFLTYFQNEAQLDKSGLPSDRFFAERPEGSVSTLKIQRTQQEDSAVYLCASSTLLKGQGASGNTIYFGEGSWLTVV.

This chain joins TRBV6-5 and TRBJ1-2, with D possibly TRBD1 on 5 matching bases. Trimming took 8 bases from V and 8 from J, leaving 12 bases between them. The CDR3 is 11 amino acids. Germline V gene lookup returns CDR1 MNHEY and CDR2 SVGAGI. CDR3: CASGAQRGYTF. DNA for the CDR3: TGTGCCAGCGGGGCTCAACGGGGCTACACCTTC.

The chain uses TRBV27 and TRBJ2-3; 12 bases line up with TRBD2. The CDR3 consists of 13 residues. V gave up 6 bases and J gave up 7 bases; unmatched junction bases: 2. Germline V gives CDR1 MNHEY, CDR2 SMNVEV (reference sequence). In DNA, the CDR3 is TGTGCCAGCAGACGGACTAGCGGGAATACGCAGTATTTT. It translates to CASRRTSGNTQYF.

This rearrangement joins TRBV6-1 to TRBJ2-1; 7 bases agree with TRBD1. The V segment lost 6 bases and the J segment 7 bases; nucleotides outside the gene matches: 12. CDR1 and CDR2 from the germline V gene are MNHNS and SASEGT. This CDR3 is built from 15 residues. CDR3 DNA: TGTGCCAGCAGCCCCCCGAGACAGGGTGCAAATGAGCAGTTCTTC. Translated: CASSPPRQGANEQFF.

This clone has a single count. This sequence joins TRBV18 and TRBJ1-1, with D tentatively TRBD1 (6 bases). Germline-derived CDR1 and CDR2 are KGHSH and LQKENI. The CDR3 is 12 amino acids. Trimming cost V 5 bases and J 4 bases, with 8 bases left between them. CDR3 loop: CASSTRGTEAFF. CDR3 nucleotides: TGTGCCAGCTCAACCAGGGGCACTGAAGCTTTCTTT. Together with reference TRBV18 and TRBJ1-1, the CDR3 gives the full variable domain: NAGVMQNPRHLVRRRGQEARLRCSPMKGHSHVYWYRQLPEEGLKFMVYLQKENIIDESGMPKERFSAEFPKEGPSILRIQQVVRGDSAAYFCASSTRGTEAFFGQGTRLTVV.

This chain connects TRBV11-2 to TRBJ1-1; 7 bases align to TRBD1. Germline CDR1 SGHAT, CDR2 FQNNGV. CDR3 length: 14 residues. Germline trimming cut 5 bases from V and 5 bases from J; bases unmatched to any gene: 8. The CDR3 sequence: CASSRQGLGTEAFF. CDR3 in DNA: TGTGCCAGCAGCCGACAGGGTTTGGGGACTGAAGCTTTCTTT.

For the CDR3, the DNA is TGTGCCTCACAGGGGAACAATGAGCAGTTCTTC. It specifies CASQGNNEQFF. The rearrangement uses TRBV6-5 and TRBJ2-1, with 7 bases identical to TRBD1. Germline assignment: CDR1 MNHEY and CDR2 SVGAGI. The CDR3 length is 11 residues. With 11 bases clipped from V and 5 bases from J, the junction kept 3 bases outside the gene matches.

The chain recombines TRBV10-3 with TRBJ2-7; 7 bases align to TRBD2. The V segment lost 6 bases and the J segment 7 bases; nucleotides outside the gene matches: 9. Per germline, CDR1 ENHRY and CDR2 SYGVKD. The CDR3 has 13 residues. CDR3 region: CAIRPSGAEEQYF. As DNA, the CDR3 is TGTGCCATCAGACCAAGCGGGGCAGAGGAGCAGTACTTC.

The chain recombines TRBV2 with TRBJ1-6, with D possibly matching TRBD1 (6 bases). This CDR3 is built from 15 residues. Trimming removed 1 base at V and 7 bases at J, with 11 bases between. Germline CDR1 reads SNHLY; CDR2 reads FYNNEI. CDR3 in DNA: TGTGCCAGCAGTGAAGAGGGGGGGGGAAATTCACCCCTCCACTTT. It encodes CASSEEGGGNSPLHF.

The chain links TRBV10-1 to TRBJ2-7, with D possibly being TRBD2 (6 bases). The CDR3 covers 12 residues. The germline V gene encodes CDR1 WNHNN and CDR2 SYGVQD (reference sequence). V was clipped by 9 bases and J by 1 base, with 10 bases between them. In nucleotides, the CDR3 is TGCGCCAGTTATGGGGGGTCCTACGAGCAGTACTTC. Amino acids: CASYGGSYEQYF.

The chain combines TRBV25-1 with TRBJ1-1; no clear D. Germline V lookup: CDR1 MGHDK, CDR2 SYGVNS. V was shortened by 8 bases and J by 4 bases, with 8 bases between the two germline ends. The length of the CDR3 is 11 residues. The CDR3 DNA sequence: TGTGCCAGCTTGGGAGTCACTGAAGCTTTCTTT. Protein sequence: CASLGVTEAFF.

The CDR3 bases are TGTGCCAGCAGCTTAGGTGGGGACAGGGACCTCGGGCCCCAGCATTTT. Translation gives CASSLGGDRDLGPQHF. This chain connects TRBV7-9 to TRBJ1-5; 9 bases line up with TRBD1. The germline gives CDR1 SEHNR, CDR2 FQNEAQ (reference sequence). CDR3 length: 16 amino acids. V lost 1 base and J lost 9; bases outside the gene matches: 10.

Only one count was recorded for this clone. The chain combines TRBV5-1 with TRBJ2-1; 8 bases match TRBD2. V shed 1 base, J shed 7 bases, and the junction held 13 bases outside the gene matches. This CDR3 contains 17 residues. CDR1 and CDR2 from the germline V gene are SGHRS and YFSETQ. The CDR3 sequence is CASSLRGAGATANEQFF. CDR3 nucleotide sequence: TGCGCCAGCAGCTTGAGGGGAGCGGGGGCCACGGCAAATGAGCAGTTCTTC.

The J gene is TRBJ2-5, the V gene TRBV2, with 10 bases lining up with TRBD2. The CDR3 loop spans 17 amino acids. The ends lost 6 bases at V and 9 bases at J; junction bases unmatched: 19. Germline-derived CDR1 and CDR2 are SNHLY and FYNNEI. The CDR3 coding sequence is TGTGCCAGCAGGACTGAGAGGGCTAGCGGGAGCCGAGGGGCCCAGTACTTC. It translates to CASRTERASGSRGAQYF.

The V and J genes are TRBV19 and TRBJ2-7; a weak D match, TRBD2 (5 bases). Germline V gene lookup returns CDR1 LNHDA and CDR2 SQIVND (reference sequence). The ends were cut back, 3 bases at V and 0 bases at J, with 12 bases in the middle. The CDR3 loop spans 15 amino acids. The CDR3: CASSINQRLSYEQYF. As DNA, the CDR3 is TGTGCCAGTAGTATCAATCAGCGGCTCTCCTACGAGCAGTACTTC.